Listed here are 13 T cell receptor beta chains from one sample, sequenced in a study of T cell responses to AZD1222 COVID-19 vaccine. TCRdb's table, derived via immunoSEQ multiplex PCR, lists solely in-frame clones and lacks some. Seen here are 110,000 to 150,000 clones, about nine tenths observed once, and the top ten hold roughly 3.5%. Specimen: peripheral blood, collected 28 days after the second AZD1222 dose. The receptor source for this set is an adult who received the AZD1222 COVID-19 vaccine.

The V call is TRBV25-1, the J call TRBJ1-5; the D gene is possibly TRBD1 (5 bases). Trimming took 2 bases from V and 6 from J, leaving 8 bases between them. This CDR3 is built from 13 residues. Germline lookup yields CDR1 MGHDK and CDR2 SYGVNS. The CDR3 loop is CASSEGGGQPQHF. CDR3 sequence (DNA): TGTGCCAGCAGTGAAGGTGGGGGTCAGCCCCAGCATTTT.

The table lists this clone with a few counts. The DNA of the CDR3 is TGTGCCACCTACGGACAGGAGGGTGGCTACACCTTC. This translates into CATYGQEGGYTF. The V and J genes are TRBV10-3 and TRBJ1-2, with 7 bases matching TRBD1. The V gene's germline CDR1 is ENHRY and CDR2 SYGVKD. Trimming at V came to 10 bases and at J to 7 bases, leaving 9 bases not matched to a gene. The CDR3 extends over 12 amino acids.

Regarding this clone: This same CDR3 is encoded by further DNA sequences in the sample. This rearrangement joins TRBV30 to TRBJ2-7; the D gene is possibly TRBD1 (5 bases). CDR3 size: 14 residues. V was cut by 0 bases and J by 4 bases, with 13 bases left in between. Per the germline V gene, CDR1 is GTSNPN and CDR2 is SVGIG (reference sequence). CDR3 region: CAWSVGRARYEQYF. CDR3 DNA: TGTGCCTGGAGTGTCGGCAGGGCTAGGTACGAGCAGTACTTC. The full variable domain, in which reference TRBV30 and TRBJ2-7 provide the parts outside the CDR3, is SQTIHQWPATLVQPVGSPLSLECTVEGTSNPNLYWYRQAAGRGLQLLFYSVGIGQISSEVPQNLSASRPQDRQFILSSKKLLLSDSGFYLCAWSVGRARYEQYFGPGTRLTVT.

The chain uses TRBV5-1 and TRBJ2-3; no clear D gene. CDR3 length equals 14 residues. Trimming cost V 4 bases and J 4 bases, with 13 bases left between them. Germline CDR1 reads SGHRS; CDR2 reads YFSETQ. The CDR3 loop reads CASSDGPGSDTQYF. The CDR3 coding sequence is TGCGCCAGCAGCGACGGACCAGGATCAGATACGCAGTATTTT. The entire variable domain, with the rest obtained from reference TRBV5-1 and TRBJ2-3, is as follows: KAGVTQTPRYLIKTRGQQVTLSCSPISGHRSVSWYQQTPGQGLQFLFEYFSETQRNKGNFPGRFSGRQFSNSRSEMNVSTLELGDSALYLCASSDGPGSDTQYFGPGTRLTVL.

The chain recombines TRBV3-1 (or the pseudogene TRBV3-2) with TRBJ2-1; D call uncertain. V lost 2 bases, J lost 4 bases, and 12 bases lay in between. The CDR3 totals 15 residues. Germline V gene sequence: CDR1 LGHDT, CDR2 YNNKEL (reference sequence). The CDR3 coding sequence is TGTGCCAGCAGCCAAAGAGTCCTAACTTACAATGAGCAGTTCTTC. Protein: CASSQRVLTYNEQFF.

The V and J genes are TRBV27 and TRBJ1-2; D not resolved. Germline CDR1 is MNHEY and CDR2 is SMNVEV (reference sequence). The CDR3 is made up of 14 amino acids. V lost 3 bases and J lost 4, with 12 bases in between. In nucleotides, the CDR3 is TGTGCCAGCAGTTTTCGGCACAACCTCTATGGCTACACCTTC. This encodes CASSFRHNLYGYTF.

The chain joins TRBV11-2 to TRBJ2-7; perhaps TRBD2 as D (5 bases). CDR3 length: 14 amino acids. CDR1 is SGHAT, CDR2 FQNNGV, per germline. Trimming shortened V by 1 base and J by 2 bases, and 9 bases separated the two germline ends. As DNA, the CDR3 is TGTGCCAGCAGCTTAGCGGGAAGAGCCTACGAGCAGTACTTC. Translated, it gives CASSLAGRAYEQYF.

The gene calls are TRBV19 and TRBJ2-7; 9 nucleotides match TRBD1. Germline CDR1 is LNHDA and CDR2 is SQIVND (reference sequence). The CDR3 runs to 15 residues. V shed 5 bases, J shed 5 bases, and the junction held 10 bases outside the gene matches. DNA for the CDR3: TGTGCCAGTAGTCCACGCGGGACAGGGAGCCACGAGCAGTACTTC. It is translated as CASSPRGTGSHEQYF.

The J gene is TRBJ2-2, the V gene TRBV5-6, with D perhaps matching TRBD2 (5 bases). The CDR3 loop spans 15 amino acids. Germline lookup yields CDR1 SGHDT and CDR2 YYEEEE. V lost 6 bases to trimming and J lost 4 bases, with 16 bases between them. The CDR3 sequence: CASTSGGWVTGELFF. As DNA, the CDR3 is TGTGCCAGCACCTCAGGCGGGTGGGTCACCGGGGAGCTGTTTTTT. Full variable domain (remainder filled in from reference TRBV5-6 and TRBJ2-2): DAGVTQSPTHLIKTRGQQVTLRCSPKSGHDTVSWYQQALGQGPQFIFQYYEEEERQRGNFPDRFSGHQFPNYSSELNVNALLLGDSALYLCASTSGGWVTGELFFGEGSRLTVL.

V usage is TRBV25-1 and J usage is TRBJ2-7; D gene unclear. With 4 bases removed from V and 2 bases from J, the gap between germline ends came to 6 bases. The CDR3 is 12 residues long. CDR1 and CDR2 from the germline V gene are MGHDK and SYGVNS. The CDR3 nucleotides read TGTGCCAGCAGTGCCAGAACCTACGAGCAGTACTTC. It yields the protein CASSARTYEQYF.

The J gene is TRBJ1-6, the V gene TRBV7-2, with TRBD1 as a possible D gene (5 bases). The V gene's germline CDR1 is SGHTA and CDR2 FQGNSA. CDR3 length: 14 amino acids. Trimming removed 3 bases at V and 10 bases at J, with 13 bases between. This chain's CDR3 is CASSFGQGGSPLHF. The CDR3 coding sequence is TGTGCCAGCAGCTTCGGGCAGGGAGGATCACCCCTCCACTTT.

The chain combines TRBV28 with TRBJ2-3, with 7 bases aligning to TRBD1. Trimming at V came to 7 bases and at J to 2 bases, leaving 12 bases not matched to a gene. The length of the CDR3 is 16 residues. Germline CDR1 reads MDHEN; CDR2 reads SYDVKM. CDR3 loop: CASTFGQVGATDTQYF. DNA for the CDR3: TGTGCCAGCACGTTCGGACAGGTCGGGGCCACAGATACGCAGTATTTT. Variable domain in full (rest from reference TRBV28 and TRBJ2-3): DVKVTQSSRYLVKRTGEKVFLECVQDMDHENMFWYRQDPGLGLRLIYFSYDVKMKEKGDIPEGYSVSREKKERFSLILESASTNQTSMYLCASTFGQVGATDTQYFGPGTRLTVL.

The rearrangement uses TRBV19 and TRBJ1-2, with D uncertain. The length of the CDR3 is 13 residues. V was pared by 3 bases and J by 6 bases, with 11 bases between. CDR1 and CDR2 from the germline V gene are LNHDA and SQIVND (reference sequence). The CDR3 DNA is TGTGCCAGTAGTATTGGGTCATGGGATGGCTACACCTTC. Translation gives CASSIGSWDGYTF.